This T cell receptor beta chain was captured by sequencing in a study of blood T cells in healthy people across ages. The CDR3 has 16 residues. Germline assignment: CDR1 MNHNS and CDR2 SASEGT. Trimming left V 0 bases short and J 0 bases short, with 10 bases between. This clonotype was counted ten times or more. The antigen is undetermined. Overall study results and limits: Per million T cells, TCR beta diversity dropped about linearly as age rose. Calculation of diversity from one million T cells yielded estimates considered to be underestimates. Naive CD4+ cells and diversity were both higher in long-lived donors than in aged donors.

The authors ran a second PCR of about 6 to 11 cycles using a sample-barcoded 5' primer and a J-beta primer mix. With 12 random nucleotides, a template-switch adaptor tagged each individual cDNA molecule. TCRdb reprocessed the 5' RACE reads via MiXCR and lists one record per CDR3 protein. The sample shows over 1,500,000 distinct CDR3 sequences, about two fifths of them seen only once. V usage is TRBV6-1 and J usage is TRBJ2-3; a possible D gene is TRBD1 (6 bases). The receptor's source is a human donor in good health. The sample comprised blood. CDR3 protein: CASSEAWTASTDTQYF. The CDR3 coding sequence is TGTGCCAGCAGTGAAGCTTGGACAGCTAGCACAGATACGCAGTATTTT.